This is a list of T cell receptor beta chains from one sample in a study of cytomegalovirus exposure and HLA in healthy donors. Using immunoSEQ multiplex PCR, the repertoire was profiled, and TCRdb retains in-frame clones only, with some absent. The sample carries roughly 140,000 clones, roughly 77% recorded once. Sequencing used PBMCs. Source of these receptors: a human donor in good health. Each CDR3 is given without its conserved first and last residue.

TRBV19,TRBJ1-5,ASSMGHRNQPQH
TRBV28,TRBJ1-3,ASSSLLWGQGEDTIY
TRBV15,TRBJ1-3,ATSRDGGGNTIY
TRBV4-2,TRBJ2-4,ASSQASGGTNIQY
TRBV30,TRBJ1-5,AWSVSTGPQH
TRBV28,TRBJ1-1,ASSDNFNTEAF
TRBV5-6,TRBJ2-1,ASSLAMLSSYNEQF
TRBV28,TRBJ2-7,ASSLGWGGQY
TRBV2,TRBJ2-1,ARRAGGLAGGSNEQF
TRBV7-2,TRBJ2-7,ASAWGGRGSYEQY
TRBV7-6,TRBJ2-6,ASSSRQGAGGANVLT
TRBV19,TRBJ2-2,ANSMGQGGPGELF
TRBV6-5,TRBJ2-7,ASSYTPGAYEQY
TRBV6-5,TRBJ2-5,ASSYSKPRPQETQY
TRBV7-9,TRBJ1-4,ASSLRFGFGEKLF
TRBV2,TRBJ2-7,ASSSWGQGVYEQY
TRBV7-9,TRBJ1-4,ASSTPGQGFNATNEKLF
TRBV27,TRBJ2-7,ASSFRREFYEQY
TRBV7-2,TRBJ2-3,ASRYYLLYRSLRTDTQY
TRBV7-8,TRBJ2-7,ASSLWEGAYEQY
TRBV5-4,TRBJ1-1,ASSLVGRSDTEAF
TRBV30,TRBJ1-3,AWNIGQGIGRSGNTIY
TRBV28,TRBJ1-6,ASSALEGGVKGNSPLH
TRBV5-4,TRBJ2-5,ASSLLKRGDQETQY
TRBV14,TRBJ2-7,ASSPGYEQY
TRBV5-6,TRBJ1-2,ASNSYQGPYGYT
TRBV10-3,TRBJ2-1,AISESSEQF
TRBV28,TRBJ1-5,ASSSLGTPVQPQH
TRBV7-7,TRBJ2-1,ASSPGTGDYNEQF
TRBV11-3,TRBJ2-7,ASSFGDRDYEQY
TRBV7-6,TRBJ2-1,ASSALEVEQF
TRBV29-1,TRBJ1-1,SVERQKTKNTEAF
TRBV9,TRBJ2-7,ASSGDQGREQY